Shown below are 22 T cell receptor beta chains from a single sample sequenced in a study of shared clonotypes between healthy human individuals. Using immunoSEQ multiplex PCR, the repertoire was profiled, and TCRdb retains in-frame clones only, with some absent. In the table there are around 1.9 million clones, 85% to 95% of which are singletons. Terminally differentiated effector memory CD45RA+ cells were excluded from the naive CD8 cells, which were CD45RO-negative and positively selected for CCR7. The material sequenced was naive CD8+ T cells from PBMCs. Receptor source: a man aged 18 to 30 in good health. Some clones in this sample may be carry-over from other donors' samples.

The genes are TRBV4-1 and TRBJ2-5, with 10 bases identical to TRBD1. The J call may not be correct, given that the DNA end is closer to TRBJ2-7. The V gene's germline CDR1 is MGHRA and CDR2 YSYEKL. CDR3 length: 18 amino acids. The DNA for the CDR3 is TGCGCCAGCAGCCAGCAAACTACCGGGACAGGGGTGTCCTACGAGCAGTACTTC. Translation: CASSQQTTGTGVSYEQYF.

Worth noting for this clone: Other nucleotide sequences from this sample produce the same CDR3. The J gene is TRBJ1-1, the V gene TRBV4-1; D possibly corresponds to TRBD1 (6 bases). V was shortened by 1 base and J by 5 bases, with 11 bases between the two germline ends. The germline V gene has CDR1 MGHRA and CDR2 YSYEKL. This CDR3 comprises 14 residues. In DNA, the CDR3 is TGCGCCAGCAGCCAAGGGACAGTGGGGACTGAAGCTTTCTTT. Amino acid sequence: CASSQGTVGTEAFF.

The CDR3 spells CASSSGASRPQHF. In DNA form, the CDR3 reads TGTGCCAGCAGCTCAGGGGCCTCTCGGCCCCAGCATTTT. The chain carries TRBV5-6 and TRBJ1-5; tentatively, D is TRBD1 (6 bases). CDR3 length: 13 residues. V lost 3 bases to trimming and J lost 9 bases, with 13 bases between them. Germline CDR1 is SGHDT and CDR2 is YYEEEE.

This chain connects TRBV9 to TRBJ2-7; 11 bases agree with TRBD1. The ends lost 3 bases at V and 0 bases at J; junction bases unmatched: 2. The CDR3 spans 15 residues. Germline V gene lookup returns CDR1 SGDLS and CDR2 YYNGEE. CDR3 DNA sequence: TGTGCCAGCAGCGGAGGGACAGGGGGCTCCTACGAGCAGTACTTC. This encodes CASSGGTGGSYEQYF.

The CDR3 here is CASSPDRGNEQYF. CDR3 nucleotide sequence: TGTGCCAGCAGCCCAGACAGGGGCAACGAGCAGTACTTC. The chain carries TRBV11-2 and TRBJ2-7, with TRBD1 identical over 8 bases. V shed 5 bases and J 5 bases; nucleotides not matched to a gene: 5. This CDR3 comprises 13 residues. Per the germline V gene, CDR1 is SGHAT and CDR2 is FQNNGV.

The V call is TRBV19, the J call TRBJ1-4, with 10 bases matching TRBD1. CDR3 length equals 14 residues. CDR1 and CDR2 from the germline V gene are LNHDA and SQIVND (reference sequence). Trimming took 9 bases from V and 11 from J; bases not matched to a gene: 12. The CDR3 bases are TGTGCCAGCCTGTCCGGGACAGGGGTCGGGAAACTGTTTTTT. This translates into CASLSGTGVGKLFF.

In this sample, this clone turned up once. V is TRBV7-8 and J is TRBJ2-2, with D uncertain. Germline lookup yields CDR1 SGHVS and CDR2 FQNEAQ. CDR3 size: 17 residues. Trimming shortened V by 2 bases and J by 4 bases, and 17 bases separated the two germline ends. The DNA of the CDR3 is TGTGCCAGCAGCTTATCTCCTGGGCAAGGAACCACCGGGGAGCTGTTTTTT. Amino acids: CASSLSPGQGTTGELFF. The entire variable domain, with the rest obtained from reference TRBV7-8 and TRBJ2-2, is as follows: GAGVSQSPRYKVAKRGQDVALRCDPISGHVSLFWYQQALGQGPEFLTYFQNEAQLDKSGLPSDRFFAERPEGSVSTLKIQRTQQEDSAVYLCASSLSPGQGTTGELFFGEGSRLTVL.

This clone occurred once. The chain uses TRBV10-1 and TRBJ1-1; D uncertain. This CDR3 comprises 15 residues. Trimming stripped 0 bases from V and 1 base from J, with 9 bases between. Germline assignment: CDR1 WNHNN and CDR2 SYGVQD (reference sequence). In DNA, the CDR3 is TGCGCCAGCAGTGAGTCATACGCATGGAACACTGAAGCTTTCTTT. Protein product: CASSESYAWNTEAFF.

The chain is built from TRBV4-1 and TRBJ2-5; TRBD1 or TRBD2 may be the D gene (5 bases each). This CDR3 contains 13 residues. The germline CDR1 and CDR2 sequences are MGHRA and YSYEKL. V was trimmed by 3 bases and J by 5 bases, leaving 10 bases between them. The CDR3 region has the DNA TGCGCCAGCAGCCATGGGGGTTTGGAGACCCAGTACTTC. Residues: CASSHGGLETQYF.

This sequence joins TRBV7-6 and TRBJ2-1; D possibly corresponds to TRBD2 (5 bases). There are 13 residues in the CDR3. Germline values: CDR1 SGHVS, CDR2 FNYEAQ. The ends were cut back, 7 bases at V and 4 bases at J, with 11 bases in the middle. The CDR3 DNA sequence: TGTGCCAGCACGCTACTAGAGTACAATGAGCAGTTCTTC. Translation gives CASTLLEYNEQFF. Drawing the rest from reference TRBV7-6 and TRBJ2-1, the complete variable domain is GAGVSQSPRYKVTKRGQDVALRCDPISGHVSLYWYRQALGQGPEFLTYFNYEAQQDKSGLPNDRFSAERPEGSISTLTIQRTEQRDSAMYRCASTLLEYNEQFFGPGTRLTVL.

Worth noting for this clone: Distinct nucleotide sequences in the sample also encode this CDR3. The genes are TRBV27 and TRBJ2-7; possibly TRBD2 for D (6 bases). The CDR3 is made up of 11 amino acids. Germline CDR1 is MNHEY and CDR2 is SMNVEV (reference sequence). The ends were cut back, 4 bases at V and 6 bases at J, with 7 bases in the middle. The CDR3 sequence: CASSWGGEQYF. The CDR3, as DNA: TGTGCCAGCAGTTGGGGAGGCGAGCAGTACTTC.

CDR3 DNA: TGTGCCAGCAGTAGGCCAAGGGGGGCCAACACTGAAGCTTTCTTT. Translation gives CASSRPRGANTEAFF. The chain is built from TRBV2 and TRBJ1-1, with D perhaps TRBD1 (6 bases). Looked up from germline, CDR1 is SNHLY and CDR2 is FYNNEI. Between the trimmed V and J ends, which lost 5 bases and 2 bases, there was a span of 15 bases. This CDR3 has 15 amino acids.

V gene TRBV6-1 combines with J gene TRBJ2-3, with D unresolved. The CDR3 runs 11 residues. Germline V gene lookup returns CDR1 MNHNS and CDR2 SASEGT. V shed 6 bases and J shed 5 bases, with 6 bases lying between them. The CDR3 here is CASRWGDTQYF. Here the CDR3 DNA reads TGTGCCAGCAGATGGGGAGATACGCAGTATTTT.

The rearrangement uses TRBV6-5 and TRBJ2-5; 9 nucleotides match TRBD1. There are 16 residues in the CDR3. CDR1 is MNHEY, CDR2 SVGAGI, per germline. The V segment lost 2 bases and the J segment 4 bases; nucleotides outside the gene matches: 8. CDR3 protein: CASSYNWDRDRETQYF. In DNA, the CDR3 is TGTGCCAGCAGTTACAACTGGGACAGGGATAGAGAGACCCAGTACTTC.

The chain employs TRBV7-9 and TRBJ2-3; D ambiguous. In germline, CDR1 is SEHNR, CDR2 FQNEAQ (reference sequence). CDR3 length equals 13 residues. V gave up 6 bases and J gave up 2 bases, with 9 bases separating them. The CDR3 DNA reads as TGTGCCAGCAGGGACGGATACACAGATACGCAGTATTTT. This translates into CASRDGYTDTQYF.

This chain uses TRBV27 with TRBJ2-3; the D is unclear. V lost 5 bases and J lost 2, with 5 bases in between. The CDR3 is made up of 12 amino acids. Germline assignment: CDR1 MNHEY and CDR2 SMNVEV (reference sequence). The CDR3 loop reads CASSRYTDTQYF. Written as DNA, the CDR3 is TGTGCCAGCAGTAGATACACAGATACGCAGTATTTT.

Details on this clone: Other DNA sequences of this sample code for an identical CDR3. This chain links TRBV27 with TRBJ2-6; TRBD1 might be the D (5 bases). CDR1 is MNHEY and CDR2 is SMNVEV in the germline V gene (reference sequence). This CDR3 has 16 amino acids. V gave up 3 bases and J gave up 4 bases, with 13 bases separating them. CDR3 sequence: CASSLGPGSGANVLTF. The DNA of the CDR3 is TGTGCCAGCAGTTTGGGGCCGGGTTCGGGGGCCAACGTCCTGACTTTC.

The CDR3 here is CASSPAWAGNTIYF. CDR3 bases: TGTGCCAGCAGCCCCGCCTGGGCTGGAAACACCATATATTTT. This chain connects TRBV28 to TRBJ1-3; D remains ambiguous. Germline loops: CDR1 MDHEN, CDR2 SYDVKM. Trimming removed 6 bases at V and 2 bases at J, with 11 bases between. The CDR3 is 14 amino acids.

With respect to this clone: Distinct nucleotide sequences in the sample also encode this CDR3. The gene calls are TRBV7-9 and TRBJ1-6; D may be TRBD1 (6 bases). This CDR3 has 12 residues. Trimming shortened V by 5 bases and J by 10 bases, and 9 bases separated the two germline ends. Germline V gives CDR1 SEHNR, CDR2 FQNEAQ (reference sequence). CDR3 residues: CASSLGGSPLHF. DNA of the CDR3: TGTGCCAGCAGCCTCGGGGGCTCACCCCTCCACTTT.

V gene TRBV11-2 combines with J gene TRBJ2-5; possibly TRBD1 or TRBD2 for D (7 bases each). V was pared by 5 bases and J by 4 bases, with 23 bases between. The CDR3 sequence is 17 residues long. Germline V lookup: CDR1 SGHAT, CDR2 FQNNGV. The CDR3 DNA reads as TGTGCCAGCAGCCCGCACAGGGGAGGGGTTCCTGGAGAGACCCAGTACTTC. Its protein product is CASSPHRGGVPGETQYF.

This clone occurred once. The chain has TRBV16 and TRBJ1-3, with a weak D call TRBD1 (6 bases). Germline V gene sequence: CDR1 KGHSY, CDR2 FQNENV. V lost 6 bases, J lost 8 bases, and 14 bases lay in between. This CDR3 spans 13 amino acids. CDR3 in DNA: TGTGCCAGCAGGCCGGACAGCAGATACACCATATATTTT. Its translation: CASRPDSRYTIYF.

The chain joins TRBV28 to TRBJ2-1; D not certain. Germline V gives CDR1 MDHEN, CDR2 SYDVKM. The V gene lost 5 bases and the J gene lost 6 bases, with 11 bases spanning the gap. This CDR3 spans 13 amino acids. The CDR3 DNA reads as TGTGCCAGCAGTCCAGGACCATCCAATGAGCAGTTCTTC. Amino acids: CASSPGPSNEQFF. Together with reference TRBV28 and TRBJ2-1, the CDR3 gives the full variable domain: DVKVTQSSRYLVKRTGEKVFLECVQDMDHENMFWYRQDPGLGLRLIYFSYDVKMKEKGDIPEGYSVSREKKERFSLILESASTNQTSMYLCASSPGPSNEQFFGPGTRLTVL.